This entry lists 13 T cell receptor beta chains sequenced from one sample in a study of control samples from healthy donors and cancer patients. This table comes from immunoSEQ multiplex PCR, and its TCRdb copy is limited to in-frame clones, with some not included. The data contain 170,000 or so clones, 90% of them singletons. The sequenced sample consisted of blood. These receptors were taken from a woman between 45 and 65 years old in good health.

V gene TRBV6-6 combines with J gene TRBJ1-2; maybe TRBD1 (5 bases). Germline values: CDR1 MNHNY, CDR2 SVGAGI (reference sequence). V lost 7 bases and J lost 8, with 26 bases in between. The CDR3 length is 16 residues. CDR3 in DNA: TGTGCCAGCACTCTGGGTCGGGGCAGTTCACGTATCGGCTACACCTTC. Translated, it gives CASTLGRGSSRIGYTF.

The chain uses TRBV12-3 or TRBV12-4 and TRBJ2-7; 7 nucleotides line up with TRBD2. The CDR3 is made up of 13 amino acids. V lost 8 bases, J lost 0 bases, and 4 bases stayed unmatched. Here the CDR3 DNA reads TGTGCCAGCGGGGGGGATGCCTCCTACGAGCAGTACTTC. Protein product: CASGGDASYEQYF.

This clone was seen a few times. The CDR3 bases are TGTGCCACCAGTCGGGGGTTCGGCTACGAGCAGTACTTC. This gives the protein CATSRGFGYEQYF. This sequence joins TRBV24-1 and TRBJ2-7; D is possibly TRBD2 (6 bases). V lost 6 bases and J lost 3, with 11 bases in between. The germline gives CDR1 KGHDR, CDR2 SFDVKD. This CDR3 comprises 13 residues.

The gene calls are TRBV14 and TRBJ1-3, with TRBD1 identical over 9 bases. Germline V gene data show CDR1 as SGHDN and CDR2 as FVKESK. The CDR3 runs to 16 residues. Trimming removed 1 base from V and 3 bases from J; junction bases left unmatched: 4. The CDR3 loop is CASSQVQGASGNTIYF. For the CDR3, the DNA is TGTGCCAGCAGCCAAGTACAGGGGGCGAGTGGAAACACCATATATTTT.

J is TRBJ2-1 and V is TRBV5-4; perhaps TRBD1 as D (6 bases). Germline values: CDR1 SGHNT, CDR2 YYREEE (reference sequence). CDR3 length equals 17 residues. V was trimmed by 0 bases and J by 7 bases, leaving 20 bases between them. The CDR3 sequence: CASSLVQGPVKGNEQFF. The CDR3 nucleotides are TGTGCCAGCAGCTTGGTTCAGGGGCCCGTTAAGGGGAATGAGCAGTTCTTC.

As concerns this clone: Other DNA sequences in the same sample also yield this CDR3. The J gene is TRBJ1-2, the V gene TRBV29-1, with unresolved D. The germline V gene encodes CDR1 SQVTM and CDR2 ANQGSEA. Trimming removed 3 bases from V and 4 bases from J, with 6 bases in between. This CDR3 region has 11 residues. This CDR3 reads CSVDSGYGYTF. The CDR3 coding sequence is TGCAGCGTTGATAGCGGCTATGGCTACACCTTC.

The rearrangement uses TRBV9 and TRBJ1-4, with 9 bases identical to TRBD1. V lost 0 bases, J lost 5 bases, and 5 bases stayed unmatched. This CDR3 comprises 16 residues. The germline CDR1 and CDR2 sequences are SGDLS and YYNGEE. CDR3 protein: CASSVGTGVVNEKLFF. CDR3 nucleotides: TGTGCCAGCAGCGTAGGGACAGGGGTCGTAAATGAAAAACTGTTTTTT.

The CDR3 DNA sequence: TGTGCCAGCAGTTTAAGGGGGACATATGGAGCTTTCTTT. Translating gives CASSLRGTYGAFF. This chain uses TRBV28 with TRBJ1-1, with D perhaps TRBD1 (6 bases). Trimming pared 2 bases from V and 10 bases from J, leaving 14 bases between. Germline CDR1 is MDHEN and CDR2 is SYDVKM. CDR3 length: 13 amino acids.

This clone was counted a single time. This chain uses TRBV28 with TRBJ2-3; D is perhaps TRBD2 (5 bases). The CDR3 sequence is 15 residues long. The germline CDR1 and CDR2 sequences are MDHEN and SYDVKM. V gave up 4 bases and J gave up 4 bases, with 15 bases separating them. The CDR3 reads CASSSRVTRADTQYF. The CDR3 region has the DNA TGTGCCAGCAGTTCCCGGGTCACGAGGGCAGATACGCAGTATTTT.

This sequence joins TRBV28 and TRBJ1-2, with D uncertain. This CDR3 comprises 13 residues. V lost 6 bases and J 4 bases, leaving 12 bases between the germline ends. The V gene's germline CDR1 is MDHEN and CDR2 SYDVKM. The CDR3 here is CASRISEVYGYTF. The CDR3 region has the DNA TGTGCCAGCAGAATTTCCGAAGTCTATGGCTACACCTTC.

The chain joins TRBV6-5 to TRBJ1-2; no reliable D call. V was pared by 5 bases and J by 4 bases, with 8 bases between. The CDR3 is made up of 12 amino acids. From germline, CDR1 is MNHEY and CDR2 SVGAGI. DNA of the CDR3: TGTGCCAGCAGTAACCGGGCCTATGGCTACACCTTC. Its protein product is CASSNRAYGYTF.

The chain recombines TRBV5-1 with TRBJ2-3; the D is unclear. V lost 1 base, J lost 3 bases, and 9 bases lay in between. The V gene's germline CDR1 is SGHRS and CDR2 YFSETQ. This CDR3 is 14 amino acids long. CDR3 amino acids: CASSLSPGTDTQYF. CDR3 bases: TGCGCCAGCAGCTTGAGTCCCGGGACAGATACGCAGTATTTT.

The rearrangement joins TRBV11-1 to TRBJ2-7, with unresolved D. The V gene's germline CDR1 is SGHAT and CDR2 FQDESV (reference sequence). Between the trimmed V and J ends, which lost 2 bases and 6 bases, there was a span of 11 bases. This CDR3 comprises 13 residues. The CDR3 is CASSLSNSIEQYF. CDR3 nucleotides: TGTGCCAGCAGCTTATCGAATAGTATCGAGCAGTACTTC. Filled out from reference TRBV11-1 and TRBJ2-7, the complete variable domain reads EAEVAQSPRYKITEKSQAVAFWCDPISGHATLYWYRQILGQGPELLVQFQDESVVDDSQLPKDRFSAERLKGVDSTLKIQPAELGDSAMYLCASSLSNSIEQYFGPGTRLTVT.